This record looks at one T cell receptor beta chain sequence and its context. The repertoire was sequenced with immunoSEQ multiplex PCR; TCRdb's copy has only in-frame clones and lacks some. The sample includes under 300,000 clones, about 90% of them seen just once. The data belong to a study of blood T cell repertoires in COVID-19. V shed 5 bases and J shed 8 bases, with 15 bases lying between them. CDR3 size: 13 residues. The sequence was collected from a human donor in a cohort exposed to, infected with or recovered from COVID-19 (not recorded which). The donor label of this sample is uncertain. The chain recombines TRBV12-3 or TRBV12-4 with TRBJ1-2; D possibly corresponds to TRBD1 (5 bases). Sequencing was performed on PBMCs or T cells enriched from blood (not recorded which). CDR3 residues: CASSPKWDFGYTF. CDR3 DNA: TGTGCCAGCAGTCCAAAATGGGACTTCGGCTACACCTTC.